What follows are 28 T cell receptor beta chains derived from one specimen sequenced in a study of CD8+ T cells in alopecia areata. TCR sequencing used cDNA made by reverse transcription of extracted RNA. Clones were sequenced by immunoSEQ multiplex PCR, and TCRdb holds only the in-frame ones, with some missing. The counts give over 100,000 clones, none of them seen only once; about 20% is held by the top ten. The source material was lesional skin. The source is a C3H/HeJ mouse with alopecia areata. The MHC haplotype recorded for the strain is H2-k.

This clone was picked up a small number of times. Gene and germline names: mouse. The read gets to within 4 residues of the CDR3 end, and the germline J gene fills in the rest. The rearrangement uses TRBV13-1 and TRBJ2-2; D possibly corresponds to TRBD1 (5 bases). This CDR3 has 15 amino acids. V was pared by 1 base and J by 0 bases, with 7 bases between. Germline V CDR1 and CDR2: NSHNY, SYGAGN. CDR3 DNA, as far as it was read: TGTGCCAGCAGTGATCCAGGGACAAACACCGGG. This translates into CASSDPGTNTG. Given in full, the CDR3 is CASSDPGTNTGQLYF.

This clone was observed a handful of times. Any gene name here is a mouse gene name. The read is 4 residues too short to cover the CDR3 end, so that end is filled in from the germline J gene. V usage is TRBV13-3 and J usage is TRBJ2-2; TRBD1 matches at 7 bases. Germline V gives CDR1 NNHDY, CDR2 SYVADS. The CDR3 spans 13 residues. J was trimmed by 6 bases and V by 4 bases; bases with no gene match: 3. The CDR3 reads CASSQGEAGQLYF. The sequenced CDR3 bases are TGTGCCAGCAGTCAGGGGGAGGCCGGG.

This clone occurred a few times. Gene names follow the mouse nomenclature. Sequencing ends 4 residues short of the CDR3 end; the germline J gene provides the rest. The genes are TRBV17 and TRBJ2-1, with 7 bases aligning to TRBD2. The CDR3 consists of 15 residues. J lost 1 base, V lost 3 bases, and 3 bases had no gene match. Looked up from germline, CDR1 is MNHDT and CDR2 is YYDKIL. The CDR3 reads CASSSNGGNYAEQFF. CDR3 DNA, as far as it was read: TGTGCTAGCAGTAGTAATGGGGGGAACTATGCT.

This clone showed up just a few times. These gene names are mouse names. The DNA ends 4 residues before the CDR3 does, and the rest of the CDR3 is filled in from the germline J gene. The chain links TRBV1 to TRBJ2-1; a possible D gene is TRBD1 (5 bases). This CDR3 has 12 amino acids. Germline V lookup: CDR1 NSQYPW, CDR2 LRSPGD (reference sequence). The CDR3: CTCSQGWAEQFF. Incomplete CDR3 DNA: TGCACCTGCAGTCAGGGATGGGCT.

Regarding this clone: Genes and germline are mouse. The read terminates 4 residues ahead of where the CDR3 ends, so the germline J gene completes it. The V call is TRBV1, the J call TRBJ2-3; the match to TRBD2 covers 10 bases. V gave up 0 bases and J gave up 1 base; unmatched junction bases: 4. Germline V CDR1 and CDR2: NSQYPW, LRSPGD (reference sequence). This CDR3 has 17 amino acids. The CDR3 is CTCSADKGTGGAETLYF. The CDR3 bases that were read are TGCACCTGCAGTGCAGATAAAGGGACTGGGGGTGCAGAA.

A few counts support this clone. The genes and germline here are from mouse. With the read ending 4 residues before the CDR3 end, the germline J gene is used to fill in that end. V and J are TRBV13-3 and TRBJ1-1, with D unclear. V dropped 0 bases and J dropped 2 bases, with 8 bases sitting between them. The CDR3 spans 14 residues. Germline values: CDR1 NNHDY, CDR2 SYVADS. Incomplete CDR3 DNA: TGTGCCAGCAGTGATGGACACATTAACACA. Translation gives CASSDGHINT. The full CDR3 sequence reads CASSDGHINTEVFF.

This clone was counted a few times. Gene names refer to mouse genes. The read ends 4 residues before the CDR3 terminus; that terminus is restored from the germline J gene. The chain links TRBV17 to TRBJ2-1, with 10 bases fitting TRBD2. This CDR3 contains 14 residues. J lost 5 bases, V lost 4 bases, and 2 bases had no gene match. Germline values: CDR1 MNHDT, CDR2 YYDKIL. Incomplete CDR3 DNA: TGTGCTAGCAGTACCTGGGGGGGCCATGCT. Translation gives CASSTWGGHA. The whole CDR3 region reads CASSTWGGHAEQFF.

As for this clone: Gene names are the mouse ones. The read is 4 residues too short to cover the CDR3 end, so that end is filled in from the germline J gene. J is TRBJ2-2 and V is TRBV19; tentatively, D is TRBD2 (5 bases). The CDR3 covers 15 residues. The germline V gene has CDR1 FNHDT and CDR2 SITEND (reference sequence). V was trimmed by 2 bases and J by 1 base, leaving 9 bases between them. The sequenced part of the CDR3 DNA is TGTGCCAGCAGTATGGGCTGGGTAAACACCGGG. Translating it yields CASSMGWVNTG. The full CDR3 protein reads CASSMGWVNTGQLYF.

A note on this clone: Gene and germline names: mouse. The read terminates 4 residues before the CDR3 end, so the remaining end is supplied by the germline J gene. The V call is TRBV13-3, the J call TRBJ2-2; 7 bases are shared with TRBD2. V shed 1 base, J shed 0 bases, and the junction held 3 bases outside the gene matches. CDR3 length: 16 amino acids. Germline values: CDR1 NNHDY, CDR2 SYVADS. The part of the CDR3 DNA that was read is TGTGCCAGCAGTGATCGGGGGACTGCAAACACCGGG. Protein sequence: CASSDRGTANTG. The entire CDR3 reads CASSDRGTANTGQLYF.

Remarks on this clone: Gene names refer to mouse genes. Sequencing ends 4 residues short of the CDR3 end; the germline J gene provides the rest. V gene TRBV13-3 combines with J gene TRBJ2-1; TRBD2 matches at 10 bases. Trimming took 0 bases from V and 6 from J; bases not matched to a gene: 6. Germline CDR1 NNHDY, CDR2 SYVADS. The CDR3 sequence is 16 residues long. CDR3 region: CASSDAAGGAIAEQFF. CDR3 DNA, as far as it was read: TGTGCCAGCAGTGATGCGGCTGGGGGGGCGATTGCT.

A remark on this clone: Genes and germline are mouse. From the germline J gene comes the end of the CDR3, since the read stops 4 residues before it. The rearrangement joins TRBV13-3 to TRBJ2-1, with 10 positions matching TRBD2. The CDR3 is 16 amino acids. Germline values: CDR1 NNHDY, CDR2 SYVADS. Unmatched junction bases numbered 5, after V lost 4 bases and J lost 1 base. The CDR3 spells CASSPTDWGNYAEQFF. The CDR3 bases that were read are TGTGCCAGCAGTCCTACGGACTGGGGGAACTATGCT.

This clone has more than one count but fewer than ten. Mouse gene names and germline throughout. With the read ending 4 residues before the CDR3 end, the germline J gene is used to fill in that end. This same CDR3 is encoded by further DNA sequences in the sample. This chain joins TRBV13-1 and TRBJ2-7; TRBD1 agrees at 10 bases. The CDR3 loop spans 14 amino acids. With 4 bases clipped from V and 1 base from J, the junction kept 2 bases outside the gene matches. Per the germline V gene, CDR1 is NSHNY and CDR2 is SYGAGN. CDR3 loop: CASSRDRGSYEQYF. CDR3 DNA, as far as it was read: TGTGCCAGCAGTCGGGACAGGGGATCCTAT.

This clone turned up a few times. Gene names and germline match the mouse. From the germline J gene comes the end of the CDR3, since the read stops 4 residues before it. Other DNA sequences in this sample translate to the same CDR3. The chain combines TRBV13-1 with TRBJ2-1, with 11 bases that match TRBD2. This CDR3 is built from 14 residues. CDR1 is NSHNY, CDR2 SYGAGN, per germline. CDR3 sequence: CASSPGLGGAEQFF. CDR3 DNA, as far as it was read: TGTGCCAGCAGCCCCGGACTGGGGGGCGCT.

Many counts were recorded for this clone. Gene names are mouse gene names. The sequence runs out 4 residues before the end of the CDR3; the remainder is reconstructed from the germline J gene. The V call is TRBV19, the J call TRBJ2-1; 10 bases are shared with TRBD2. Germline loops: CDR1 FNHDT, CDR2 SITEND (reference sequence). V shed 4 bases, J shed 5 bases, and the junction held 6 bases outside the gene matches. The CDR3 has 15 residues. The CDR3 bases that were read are TGTGCCAGCAGTCCCCGACTGGGGGGAGATGCT. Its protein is CASSPRLGGDA. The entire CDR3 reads CASSPRLGGDAEQFF.

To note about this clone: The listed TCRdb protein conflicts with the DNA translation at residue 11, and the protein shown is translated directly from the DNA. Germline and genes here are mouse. The CDR3 here is CASSTGGRGNTLYF. The CDR3 bases that were read are TGTGCCAGCAGTACAGGGGGGCGAGGAAATACG. V and J are TRBV19 and TRBJ1-3; 7 positions agree with TRBD1. The read terminates 3 residues ahead of where the CDR3 ends, so the germline J gene completes it. The germline CDR1 and CDR2 sequences are FNHDT and SITEND (reference sequence). Trimming removed 3 bases from V and 4 bases from J; junction bases left unmatched: 4. This CDR3 has 14 residues. The variable domain in full, completed from reference TRBV19 and TRBJ1-3, reads GGIITQTPKFLIGQEGQKLTLKCQQNFNHDTMYWYRQDSGKGLRLIYYSITENDLQKGDLSEGYDASREKKSSFSLTVTSAQKNEMAVFLCASSTGGRGNTLYFGEGSRLIVV.

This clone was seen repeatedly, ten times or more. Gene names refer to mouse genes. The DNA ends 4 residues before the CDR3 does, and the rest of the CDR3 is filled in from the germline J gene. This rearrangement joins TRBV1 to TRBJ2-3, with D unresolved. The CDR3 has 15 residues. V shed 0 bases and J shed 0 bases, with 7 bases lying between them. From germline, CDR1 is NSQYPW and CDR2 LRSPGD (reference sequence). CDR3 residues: CTCSADRSSAETLYF. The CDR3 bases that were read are TGCACCTGCAGTGCAGACAGATCTAGTGCAGAA.

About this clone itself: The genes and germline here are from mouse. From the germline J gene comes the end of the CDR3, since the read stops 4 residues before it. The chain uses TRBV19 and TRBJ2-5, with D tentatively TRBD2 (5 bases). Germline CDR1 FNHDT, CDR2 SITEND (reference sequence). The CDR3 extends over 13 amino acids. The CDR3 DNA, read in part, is TGTGCCAGCAGTATGAACTGGAGAGAC. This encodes CASSMNWRD. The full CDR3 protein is CASSMNWRDTQYF.

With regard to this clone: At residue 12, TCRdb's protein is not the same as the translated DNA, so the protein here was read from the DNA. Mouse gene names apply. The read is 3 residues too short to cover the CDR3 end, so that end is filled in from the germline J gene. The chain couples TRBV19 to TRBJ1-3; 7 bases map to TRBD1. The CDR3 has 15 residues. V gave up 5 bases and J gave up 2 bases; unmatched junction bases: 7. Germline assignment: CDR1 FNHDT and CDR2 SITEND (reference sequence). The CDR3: CASSETGTAGNTLYF. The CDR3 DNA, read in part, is TGTGCCAGCAGCGAGACCGGGACAGCTGGAAATACG. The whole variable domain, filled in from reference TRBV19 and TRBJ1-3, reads GGIITQTPKFLIGQEGQKLTLKCQQNFNHDTMYWYRQDSGKGLRLIYYSITENDLQKGDLSEGYDASREKKSSFSLTVTSAQKNEMAVFLCASSETGTAGNTLYFGEGSRLIVV.

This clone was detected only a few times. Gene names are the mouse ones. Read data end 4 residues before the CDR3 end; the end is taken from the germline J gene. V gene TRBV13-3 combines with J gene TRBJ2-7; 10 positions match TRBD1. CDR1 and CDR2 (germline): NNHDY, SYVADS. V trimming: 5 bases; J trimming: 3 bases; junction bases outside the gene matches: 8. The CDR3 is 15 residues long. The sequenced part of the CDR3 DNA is TGTGCCAGCAGCGAAGGGACAGGGGCCTTCTAT. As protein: CASSEGTGAFY. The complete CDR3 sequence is CASSEGTGAFYEQYF.

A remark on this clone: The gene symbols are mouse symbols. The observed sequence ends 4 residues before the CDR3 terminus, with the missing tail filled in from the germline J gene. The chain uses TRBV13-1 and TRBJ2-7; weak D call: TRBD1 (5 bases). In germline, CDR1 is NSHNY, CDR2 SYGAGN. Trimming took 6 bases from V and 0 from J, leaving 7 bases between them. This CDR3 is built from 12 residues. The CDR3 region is CASTGRSYEQYF. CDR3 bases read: TGTGCCAGCACAGGGCGCTCCTAT.

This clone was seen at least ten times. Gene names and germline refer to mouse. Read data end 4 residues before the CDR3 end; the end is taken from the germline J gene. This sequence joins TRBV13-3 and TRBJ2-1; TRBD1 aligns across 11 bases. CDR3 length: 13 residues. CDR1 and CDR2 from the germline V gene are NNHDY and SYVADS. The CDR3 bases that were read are TGTGCCAGCAAGGGGACAGGGGGAGCT. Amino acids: CASKGTGGA. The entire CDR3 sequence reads CASKGTGGAEQFF.

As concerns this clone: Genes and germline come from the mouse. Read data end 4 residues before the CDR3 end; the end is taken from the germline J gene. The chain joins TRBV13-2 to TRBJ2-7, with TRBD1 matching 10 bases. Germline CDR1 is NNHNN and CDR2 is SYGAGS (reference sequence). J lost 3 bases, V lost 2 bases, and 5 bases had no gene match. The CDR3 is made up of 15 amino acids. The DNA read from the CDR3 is TGTGCCAGCGGTGACCTCGGGACAGGGGACTAT. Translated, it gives CASGDLGTGDY. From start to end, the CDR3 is CASGDLGTGDYEQYF.

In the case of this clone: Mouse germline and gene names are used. Partial CDR3 DNA: TGTGCTAGCAGTAGAGAGGGGGGGGCCTATGCT. Residues: CASSREGGAYA. The full CDR3 is CASSREGGAYAEQFF. The chain combines TRBV17 with TRBJ2-1; TRBD2 matches 8 bases. The CDR3 end is not reached by the read, which stops 4 residues before it; the germline J gene fills it in. Trimming cost V 0 bases and J 3 bases; bases outside gene matches: 1. This CDR3 spans 15 amino acids. CDR1 and CDR2 from the germline V gene are MNHDT and YYDKIL.

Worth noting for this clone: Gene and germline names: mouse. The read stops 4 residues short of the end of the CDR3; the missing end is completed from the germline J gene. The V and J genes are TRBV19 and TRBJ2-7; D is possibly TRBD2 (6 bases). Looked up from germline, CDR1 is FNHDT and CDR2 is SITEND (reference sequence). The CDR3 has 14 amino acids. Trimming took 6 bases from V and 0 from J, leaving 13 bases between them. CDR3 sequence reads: CASTRDSSSYEQYF. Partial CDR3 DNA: TGTGCCAGCACCCGGGACTCGAGCTCCTAT.

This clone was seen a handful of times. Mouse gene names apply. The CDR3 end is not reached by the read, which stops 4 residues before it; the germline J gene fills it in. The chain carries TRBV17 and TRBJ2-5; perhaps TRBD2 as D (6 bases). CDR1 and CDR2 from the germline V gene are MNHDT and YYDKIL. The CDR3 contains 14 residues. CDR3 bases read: TGTGCTAGCAGTTGGGGGAGTGGGGGAGAC. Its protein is CASSWGSGGD. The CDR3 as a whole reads CASSWGSGGDTQYF.

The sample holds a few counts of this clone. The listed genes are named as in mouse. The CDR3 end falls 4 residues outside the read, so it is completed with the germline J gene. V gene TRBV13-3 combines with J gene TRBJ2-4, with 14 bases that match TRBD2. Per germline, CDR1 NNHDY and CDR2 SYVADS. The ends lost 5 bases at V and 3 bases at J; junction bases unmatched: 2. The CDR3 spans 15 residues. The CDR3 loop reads CASRGLGGLQNTLYF. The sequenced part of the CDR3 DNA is TGTGCCAGCAGGGGACTGGGGGGGCTCCAAAAC.

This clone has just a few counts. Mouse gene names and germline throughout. The CDR3 loop is CASTIRESYAEQFF. The CDR3 bases that were read are TGTGCCAGCACAATCAGGGAAAGCTATGCT. This sequence joins TRBV19 and TRBJ2-1, with D tentatively TRBD1 (5 bases). The CDR3 extends 4 residues past the end of the read, so its final part is completed from the germline J gene. Germline V gives CDR1 FNHDT, CDR2 SITEND (reference sequence). The V and J ends lost 6 bases and 3 bases respectively, with 13 bases between them. The CDR3 loop spans 14 amino acids.

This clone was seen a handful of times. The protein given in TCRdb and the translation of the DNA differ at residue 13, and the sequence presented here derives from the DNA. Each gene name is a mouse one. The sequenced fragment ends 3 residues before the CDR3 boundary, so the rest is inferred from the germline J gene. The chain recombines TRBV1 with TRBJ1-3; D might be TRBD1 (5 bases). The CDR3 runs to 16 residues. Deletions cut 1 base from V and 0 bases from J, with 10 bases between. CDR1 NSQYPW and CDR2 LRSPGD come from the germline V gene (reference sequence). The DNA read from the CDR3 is TGCACCTGCAGTGCAGTTGTCAGGGATTCTGGAAATACG. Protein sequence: CTCSAVVRDSGNT. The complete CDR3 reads CTCSAVVRDSGNTLYF.